This passage covers 5 T cell receptor beta chains from one sample sequenced in a study of cytomegalovirus exposure and HLA in healthy donors. It was with 60 Vbeta and 13 Jbeta primers that the PCR ran. Repertoires were generated with immunoSEQ multiplex PCR, while TCRdb's copy carries only in-frame clones and drops some. The table lists roughly 130,000 clones, roughly four fifths of them singletons. The sample was PBMCs. The source of these receptors is a woman between 40 and 50 years old in good health and CMV-seropositive.

This chain uses TRBV10-3 with TRBJ1-2; possibly TRBD1 for D (6 bases). V lost 3 bases and J lost 8, with 13 bases in between. This CDR3 is built from 13 residues. Germline-derived CDR1 and CDR2 are ENHRY and SYGVKD. CDR3 DNA: TGTGCCATCAGTGATACAGGGCCAGGGGGCTACACCTTC. As protein: CAISDTGPGGYTF.

This clone was seen once. The chain has TRBV7-9 and TRBJ1-2, with 9 bases matching TRBD1. CDR1 and CDR2 from the germline V gene are SEHNR and FQNEAQ (reference sequence). CDR3 size: 17 residues. The trim removed 4 bases at V and 6 bases at J, leaving 15 bases unmatched. CDR3 bases: TGTGCCAGCAGCTCCTCCGGGACAGGGTTGTTGGCAGATGGCTACACCTTC. Encoded protein: CASSSSGTGLLADGYTF.

This clone has only a few counts. The CDR3 DNA sequence: TGTGCCAGCAGCTTACCGGGACAGGGAATGAACACTGAAGCTTTCTTT. Its protein is CASSLPGQGMNTEAFF. The chain links TRBV5-6 to TRBJ1-1; 9 bases fit TRBD1. V shed 2 bases and J 0 bases; nucleotides not matched to a gene: 5. From germline, CDR1 is SGHDT and CDR2 YYEEEE. The CDR3 covers 16 residues.

The rearrangement uses TRBV19 and TRBJ2-6; no definite D call. Germline V CDR1 and CDR2: LNHDA, SQIVND (reference sequence). Trimming removed 3 bases from V and 2 bases from J, with 8 bases in between. CDR3 length equals 15 residues. CDR3 sequence reads: CASSIPKPGANVLTF. CDR3 bases: TGTGCCAGTAGTATCCCCAAGCCTGGGGCCAACGTCCTGACTTTC. Drawing the rest from reference TRBV19 and TRBJ2-6, the complete variable domain is DGGITQSPKYLFRKEGQNVTLSCEQNLNHDAMYWYRQDPGQGLRLIYYSQIVNDFQKGDIAEGYSVSREKKESFPLTVTSAQKNPTAFYLCASSIPKPGANVLTFGAGSRLTVL.

Of note for this clone: Its ends do not fully match the called genes, so a read error is possible. The J gene is TRBJ1-2, the V gene TRBV9; D is unclear. The CDR3 has 14 amino acids. The germline V gene has CDR1 SGDLS and CDR2 YYNGEE. The DNA for the CDR3 is TGTGCCAGCAGCCCGGGAGACATTAACCATGGCTACACCTTC. Its protein is CASSPGDINHGYTF. The whole variable domain, remainder taken from reference TRBV9 and TRBJ1-2, is DSGVTQTPKHLITATGQRVTLRCSPRSGDLSVYWYQQSLDQGLQFLIQYYNGEERAKGNILERFSAQQFPDLHSELNLSSLELGDSALYFCASSPGDINHGYTFGSGTRLTVV.